This TCR beta chain was observed in a study of cytomegalovirus exposure and HLA in healthy donors. Study observations and caveats: Indistinguishable V segments such as TRBV6-2 and TRBV6-3 were excluded. A few of the chains that were CMV-associated were confirmed in vitro to be specific for CMV antigens.

The germline CDR1 and CDR2 sequences are MNHNS and SASEGT. The length of the CDR3 is 16 residues. The V gene lost 3 bases and the J gene lost 0 bases, with 13 bases spanning the gap. A multiplex PCR was run with 60 Vbeta primers and 13 Jbeta primers. Source study methods: Roughly 12 million of around 85 million unique TCR beta chains were shared, per a later count. Assay: immunoSEQ multiplex PCR; the TCRdb copy retains only in-frame clones and omits some. V and J calls and clone size come straight from that table; D and trimming were deduced from the DNA. The sample consists of some 170,000 clones, around nine tenths of them appearing once. Concerning this clone: Its antigen is still unknown.

This sequence was found in a woman aged 25 to 39 in good health and CMV-seronegative. This chain uses TRBV6-1 with TRBJ2-3; a weak D match, TRBD2 (6 bases). Sequencing was done on a sample of PBMCs. The CDR3 protein is CASSDYLAASTDTQYF. The CDR3 bases are TGTGCCAGCAGTGACTACTTAGCGGCTAGCACAGATACGCAGTATTTT.